This T cell receptor beta chain was sequenced for a study of T cells expressing NK-cell markers (dated by TCRdb to 2019 to 2021). General notes on the study: Three sorted T-cell subsets (CD3+CD56+NKG2C+, CD3+CD56+NKG2C- and CD3+CD56-NKG2C+) from 8 or 9 donors had their TCR beta-chain repertoires profiled. Among the eight sequenced donors, seven were HCMV-seropositive and one was HCMV-seronegative. The eight sequenced donors were randomly selected healthy volunteers, three men and five women. The libraries were sequenced on Illumina HiSeq 2000/2500, MiSeq or NextSeq, producing 2 x 150 bp reads.

About this clonotype: Its antigen is unknown.

Sequences MNHNS (CDR1) and SASEGT (CDR2) are obtained from the germline V gene. The CDR3 runs 15 residues from the cysteine to the phenylalanine. The entry carries no DNA sequence. HCMV-specific IgG was detected in serum with a commercial ELISA kit to determine HCMV serostatus. Ficoll density gradient centrifugation was used to isolate peripheral blood mononuclear cells from blood. What the authors observed across the whole study: In several donors, the dominant CD3+CD56+NKG2C+ clonotypes were found to rank among the top 10 CD8+ clonotypes and to make up roughly 1.0-7.0% of CD8+ T cells. It remained unclear whether the expanded NKG2C-expressing T cell clones were specific for HCMV antigens. Those dominant clonotypes were again the most abundant among CD3+CD56-NKG2C+ cells in a few donors, at roughly 28.3-60.1%.

The sequencer was an Illumina HiSeq 2000. The TCR beta cDNA libraries were made using 5'RACE template switching, a step that added both a universal primer site and unique molecular identifiers. cDNA synthesis was primed from the TCR beta constant segment and was followed by two successive PCR amplification steps. Turning to the authors' computational methods: Reads were demultiplexed and grouped by UMI with MIGEC, and clonotypes were assembled and quantified with MiTCR. To exclude erroneous sequences, any TCR cDNA sequence not supported by at least two reads was discarded. Downstream repertoire analysis used the tcR package, and clonotypes were matched across fractions by CDR3 nucleotide sequence plus V segment. VDJmatch was used to annotate antigen specificity against VDJdb, with one amino acid substitution in CDR3 permitted. TCRdb reprocessed the raw reads; every CDR3 protein sequence is a single record, and DNA is not supplied. The V and J calls were not made by the authors but by TCRdb's processing. The sample table on file contains around 550,000 distinct CDR3 sequences. The ten most abundant clones make up about 3.6% of the sample.

Material for sequencing was blood T cells: a sorted CD56 or NKG2C T cell subset, CD4+ or CD8+ T cells, or bulk PBMC T cells (not recorded which). The chain is encoded by TRBV6-1 joined to TRBJ1-5. The receptor was isolated from a man aged 18 to 35 in good health. Donor details come from another sample of the same person, matched by shared clones. This receptor has the CDR3 CASSESGLTNQPQHF.